Detailed here is one T cell receptor beta chain. Its antigen remains unidentified. CDR1 SGHDN and CDR2 FVKESK come from the germline V gene. This CDR3 spans 14 amino acids. Trimming removed 4 bases at V and 0 bases at J, with 10 bases between. This record comes from a study of shared clonotypes between healthy human individuals. Overall study context: Per donor, three plates held CD4 naive cells, three held CD4 memory, two held CD8 naive and one held CD8 memory. Study-wide results and caveats: Sequencing depth was predicted to influence how clonotypes are shared among donors.

Sequencing used immunoSEQ multiplex PCR; TCRdb keeps in-frame clones, though not all of them. Of around 700,000 clones listed, approximately 75% are singletons. The V gene is TRBV14, the J gene TRBJ2-7; no clear D gene. The sequenced material came from memory CD4+ T cells sorted from blood. Subset defined: CD45RA-negative fraction. The TCR sequence derives from a woman aged 25 to 39 in good health. DNA for the CDR3: TGTGCCAGCAGCCCGACCGGTAGCTCCTACGAGCAGTACTTC. Translating it yields CASSPTGSSYEQYF.